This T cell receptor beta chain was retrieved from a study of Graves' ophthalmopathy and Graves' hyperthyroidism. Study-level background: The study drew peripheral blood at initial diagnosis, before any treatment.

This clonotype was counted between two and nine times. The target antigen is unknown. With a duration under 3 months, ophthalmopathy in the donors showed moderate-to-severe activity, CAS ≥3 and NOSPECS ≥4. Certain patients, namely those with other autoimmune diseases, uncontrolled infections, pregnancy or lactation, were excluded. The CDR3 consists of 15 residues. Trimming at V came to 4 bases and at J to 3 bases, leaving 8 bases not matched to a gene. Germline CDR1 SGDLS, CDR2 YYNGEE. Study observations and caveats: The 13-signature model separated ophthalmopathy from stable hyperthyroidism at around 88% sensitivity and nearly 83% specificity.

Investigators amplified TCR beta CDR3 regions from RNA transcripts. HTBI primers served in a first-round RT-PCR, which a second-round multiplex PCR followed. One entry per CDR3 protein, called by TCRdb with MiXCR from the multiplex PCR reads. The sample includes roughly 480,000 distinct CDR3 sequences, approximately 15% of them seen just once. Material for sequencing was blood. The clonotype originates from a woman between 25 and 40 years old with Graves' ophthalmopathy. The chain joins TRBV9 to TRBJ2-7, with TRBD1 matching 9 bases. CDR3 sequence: CASSSRTGDYYEQYF. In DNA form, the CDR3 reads TGTGCCAGCAGCAGCAGGACAGGGGATTACTACGAGCAGTACTTC.